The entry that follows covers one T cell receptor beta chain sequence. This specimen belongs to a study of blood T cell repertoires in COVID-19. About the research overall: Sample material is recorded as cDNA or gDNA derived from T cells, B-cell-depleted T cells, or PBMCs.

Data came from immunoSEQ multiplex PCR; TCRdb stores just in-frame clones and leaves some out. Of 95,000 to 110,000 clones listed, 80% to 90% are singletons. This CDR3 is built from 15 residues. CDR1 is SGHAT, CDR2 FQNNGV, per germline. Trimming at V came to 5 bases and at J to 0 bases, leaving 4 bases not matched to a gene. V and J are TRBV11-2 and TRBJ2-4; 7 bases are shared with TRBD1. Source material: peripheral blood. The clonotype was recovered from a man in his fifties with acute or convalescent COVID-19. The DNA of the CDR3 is TGTGCCAGCAGCCAGGGACAGTTAGCCAAAAACATTCAGTACTTC. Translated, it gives CASSQGQLAKNIQYF.